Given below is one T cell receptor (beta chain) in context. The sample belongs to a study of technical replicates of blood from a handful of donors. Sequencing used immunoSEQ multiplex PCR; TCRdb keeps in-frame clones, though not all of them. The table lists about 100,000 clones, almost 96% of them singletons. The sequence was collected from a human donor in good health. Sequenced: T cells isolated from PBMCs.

The CDR3 region has the DNA TGTGCCATCAGTGAGTCCGAGCAGGGGGCGCAATATGGCTACACCTTC. This sequence encodes CAISESEQGAQYGYTF. The J gene is TRBJ1-2, the V gene TRBV10-3; 8 bases are a match to TRBD1. Germline V lookup: CDR1 ENHRY, CDR2 SYGVKD. The CDR3 consists of 16 residues. Unmatched junction bases numbered 8, after V lost 0 bases and J lost 5 bases.